These T cell receptor beta chains were read from a single sample in a study of T cells in Graves' hyperthyroidism and ophthalmopathy. MiXCR, applied by TCRdb to the multiplex PCR reads, yields one record per CDR3 protein. The sample consists of 300,000 to 500,000 distinct CDR3 sequences, roughly an eighth of them appearing once. The sample taken for sequencing was blood. Receptor source: a man aged 45-65 years with Graves' ophthalmopathy. The CDR3 runs from the conserved cysteine through the conserved F or W. The order of the fields is clone size, V gene, J gene, D gene, CDR3 DNA, CDR3 protein. D genes are given only for firm matches. For some rows the clone size is stated as once, few or many, or as a class when expanded; others skip it.

size: many
V: TRBV6-6
J: TRBJ2-7
D: NA
DNA: TGTGCCAGCAGTTTCACTGGGCTCAACTCCTACGAGCAGTACTTC
CDR3: CASSFTGLNSYEQYF

size: many
V: TRBV27
J: TRBJ2-1
D: NA
DNA: TGTGCCAGCAGTTTTAGGGGAAACTACAATGAGCAGTTCTTC
CDR3: CASSFRGNYNEQFF

size: many
V: TRBV20-1
J: TRBJ1-3
D: NA
DNA: TGCAGTGCAATAAGGGAAAACACCATATATTTT
CDR3: CSAIRENTIYF

size: NA
V: TRBV5-1
J: TRBJ2-7
D: NA
DNA: TGCGCCAGCAGCTTGGAAGGCAGACTGAAGTACGAGCAGTACTTC
CDR3: CASSLEGRLKYEQYF

size: few
V: TRBV11-3
J: TRBJ1-6
D: TRBD1
DNA: TGTGCCAGCAGCCGAGAGACAGGGGGCACTGGTAATTCACCCCTCCACTTT
CDR3: CASSRETGGTGNSPLHF

size: many
V: TRBV30
J: TRBJ2-7
D: NA
DNA: TGTGCCTGGAGGGCAGGCCCCGGAAGTTATAACTACGAGCAGTACTTC
CDR3: CAWRAGPGSYNYEQYF

size: few
V: TRBV10-3
J: TRBJ2-1
D: TRBD2
DNA: TGTGCCACAAACAAAGGAGGTAGCGGGAATAGGTCCTACAATGAGCAGTTCTTC
CDR3: CATNKGGSGNRSYNEQFF

size: many
V: TRBV20-1
J: TRBJ1-1
D: NA
DNA: TGCAGTGCTGGTCCGCAGGGCTACAACACTGAAGCTTTCTTT
CDR3: CSAGPQGYNTEAFF

size: NA
V: TRBV7-9
J: TRBJ2-3
D: NA
DNA: TGTGCCAGCAGCTTAGTAATTGGAAACACAGATACGCAGTATTTT
CDR3: CASSLVIGNTDTQYF

size: many
V: TRBV7-9
J: TRBJ2-1
D: NA
DNA: TGTGCCAGCAGCTCCGGGGGGGGGACAGGGAACATGAATGAGCAGTTCTTC
CDR3: CASSSGGGTGNMNEQFF

size: many
V: TRBV3-1
J: TRBJ2-1
D: NA
DNA: TGTGCCAGCAGTTCATGGGGGAGGAGGGGGAAGAGCTCCTACAATGAGCAGTTCTTC
CDR3: CASSSWGRRGKSSYNEQFF

size: many
V: TRBV11-2
J: TRBJ2-5
D: TRBD2
DNA: TGTGCCAGCAGCAACCGCTGGGACGGGAGGGAGACCCAGTACTTC
CDR3: CASSNRWDGRETQYF

size: many
V: TRBV5-1
J: TRBJ2-5
D: NA
DNA: TGCGCCAGCAGCGCGATACCTGACGTTGAGACCCAGTACTTC
CDR3: CASSAIPDVETQYF

size: many
V: TRBV5-1
J: TRBJ2-7
D: NA
DNA: TGCGCCAGCAGCCCGTCCGTCGCAGGCTCCTACGAGCAGTACTTC
CDR3: CASSPSVAGSYEQYF

size: few
V: TRBV6-2/TRBV6-3
J: TRBJ2-1
D: TRBD2
DNA: TGTGCCAGCAGTCCAAGGACTAGCGGATTCAATGAGCAGTTCTTC
CDR3: CASSPRTSGFNEQFF

size: many
V: TRBV20-1
J: TRBJ2-1
D: TRBD1
DNA: TGCAGTGCAGAGACAGGGGGGGATGAGCAGTTCTTC
CDR3: CSAETGGDEQFF

size: NA
V: TRBV24-1
J: TRBJ2-2
D: TRBD1
DNA: TGTGCCACCAGTGACCGGGACAGGGGTAACACCGGGGAGCTGTTTTTT
CDR3: CATSDRDRGNTGELFF

size: many
V: TRBV12-3/TRBV12-4
J: TRBJ2-1
D: TRBD1
DNA: TGTGCCAGCAGTTTTGTCTTGTGGGGACAGGCGTCGGAGGATGAGCAGTTCTTC
CDR3: CASSFVLWGQASEDEQFF

size: NA
V: TRBV6-1
J: TRBJ2-5
D: TRBD2
DNA: TGTGCCAGCAGTGAAGCGCTCCTAGCGGCGGAGCCCCAGTACTTC
CDR3: CASSEALLAAEPQYF

size: many
V: TRBV14
J: TRBJ1-3
D: NA
DNA: TGTGCCAGCAGCCAAGATTCAGGGAACATCGGAAACACCATATATTTT
CDR3: CASSQDSGNIGNTIYF